A selection of T cell receptor beta chains follows, all from one sample in a study of graft-versus-host responses after intestinal transplantation. Libraries were prepared by immunoSEQ multiplex PCR; TCRdb keeps only in-frame clonotypes and omits some of them. The sample shows about 47,000 clones, about 93% of them seen only once. The material was PBMCs, obtained 786 days after a first intestinal transplant, on the day of a second. The source is a human patient who received an intestinal transplant, so some T cells may come from the graft donor. The CDR3 runs from the conserved cysteine through the conserved F or W. Fields, in order: V gene, J gene, D gene, clone size, CDR3 protein, CDR3 DNA. D genes are given only for firm matches. The listing skips clone size in some rows; elsewhere it reads once, few, many or a size class.

V gene: TRBV19
J gene: TRBJ2-1
D gene: -
clone size: -
CDR3 protein: CATSVDGPYNEQFF
CDR3 DNA: TGTGCCACCTCCGTTGACGGGCCCTACAATGAGCAGTTCTTC

V gene: TRBV19
J gene: TRBJ2-1
D gene: TRBD2
clone size: -
CDR3 protein: CASSYRAGSSYNEQFF
CDR3 DNA: TGTGCCAGTAGTTACCGAGCGGGGAGCTCCTACAATGAGCAGTTCTTC

V gene: TRBV28
J gene: TRBJ2-7
D gene: -
clone size: once
CDR3 protein: CASSFGQGSYEQYF
CDR3 DNA: TGTGCCAGCAGTTTCGGGCAGGGCTCCTACGAGCAGTACTTC

V gene: TRBV28
J gene: TRBJ2-1
D gene: TRBD1
clone size: -
CDR3 protein: CASSRTWDRGYNEQFF
CDR3 DNA: TGTGCCAGCAGTCGTACTTGGGACAGGGGTTATAATGAGCAGTTCTTC

V gene: TRBV5-1
J gene: TRBJ2-7
D gene: -
clone size: -
CDR3 protein: CASSWGDSSYEQYF
CDR3 DNA: TGCGCCAGCAGCTGGGGGGACAGCTCCTACGAGCAGTACTTC

V gene: TRBV2
J gene: TRBJ1-5
D gene: -
clone size: -
CDR3 protein: CASRVDSNQPQHF
CDR3 DNA: TGTGCCAGCAGGGTGGATAGCAATCAGCCCCAGCATTTT

V gene: TRBV11-2
J gene: TRBJ2-7
D gene: -
clone size: -
CDR3 protein: CASSLGAGSGLEQYF
CDR3 DNA: TGTGCCAGCAGCTTAGGGGCAGGGTCGGGGCTCGAGCAGTACTTC

V gene: TRBV30
J gene: TRBJ1-3
D gene: -
clone size: -
CDR3 protein: CAWSVSGNTIYF
CDR3 DNA: TGTGCCTGGAGTGTATCGGGAAACACCATATATTTT

V gene: TRBV6-5
J gene: TRBJ2-5
D gene: -
clone size: once
CDR3 protein: CASSYFPELETQYF
CDR3 DNA: TGTGCCAGCAGTTACTTCCCGGAGCTAGAGACCCAGTACTTC

V gene: TRBV7-6
J gene: TRBJ2-3
D gene: TRBD2
clone size: once
CDR3 protein: CASSPRLAGSSTDTQYF
CDR3 DNA: TGTGCCAGCAGCCCTAGACTAGCGGGCTCTAGCACAGATACGCAGTATTTT

V gene: TRBV6-5
J gene: TRBJ1-2
D gene: -
clone size: -
CDR3 protein: CASSSTDIYGYTF
CDR3 DNA: TGTGCCAGCAGTTCAACAGATATCTATGGCTACACCTTC

V gene: TRBV9
J gene: TRBJ1-1
D gene: -
clone size: -
CDR3 protein: CASSGNTEAFF
CDR3 DNA: TGTGCCAGCAGCGGGAACACTGAAGCTTTCTTT

V gene: TRBV10-1
J gene: TRBJ2-6
D gene: -
clone size: -
CDR3 protein: CASSESGSGANVLTF
CDR3 DNA: TGCGCCAGCAGTGAGTCGGGATCTGGGGCCAACGTCCTGACTTTC

V gene: TRBV7-8
J gene: TRBJ2-1
D gene: TRBD2
clone size: once
CDR3 protein: CASSLSTRGDYNEQFF
CDR3 DNA: TGTGCCAGCAGCTTAAGTACCCGGGGGGACTACAATGAGCAGTTCTTC

V gene: TRBV19
J gene: TRBJ2-3
D gene: -
clone size: -
CDR3 protein: CASSAADLADTQYF
CDR3 DNA: TGTGCCAGTAGTGCGGCGGACCTAGCAGATACGCAGTATTTT

V gene: TRBV7-3
J gene: TRBJ2-1
D gene: TRBD2
clone size: -
CDR3 protein: CASSLTPASGRNEQFF
CDR3 DNA: TGTGCCAGCAGCTTAACGCCGGCTAGCGGGAGGAATGAGCAGTTCTTC

V gene: TRBV7-2
J gene: TRBJ1-5
D gene: TRBD1
clone size: -
CDR3 protein: CASSLTLDRGRMTQHF
CDR3 DNA: TGTGCCAGCAGCTTAACCCTGGACAGGGGTCGTATGACCCAGCATTTT